This TCR beta chain was obtained from a study of T cell clonotyping in hematopoietic cell transplantation. General study results and limits: Higher Inverse Simpson Index values in graft donor and pretransplant recipient predicted broader posttransplant TCR diversity. Few recipient clonotypes overlapped donors; over 97% were de novo at given depth. Without cell sorting, CD4 versus CD8 contributions remain unresolved.

Time point meaning: recipient sample about 28 days before transplant, after cytoreduction. Remarks on this clone: Its antigen is not identified.

This CDR3 comprises 16 residues. The germline CDR1 and CDR2 sequences are LNHDA and SQIVND (reference sequence). Between the trimmed V and J ends, which lost 2 bases and 0 bases, there was a span of 11 bases. Sequencing was performed with immunoSEQ multiplex PCR; in TCRdb, only in-frame clones are kept and a portion is missing. The sample includes some 30,000 clones, roughly 80% of them seen just once. The sample here was peripheral blood mononuclear cells, taken before stem cell transplant. The TCR sequence derives from a woman in her twenties or thirties with chronic myeloid leukemia. Some clones in this sample may be carry-over from other donors' samples. The gene calls are TRBV19 and TRBJ1-3; maybe TRBD1 (6 bases). The CDR3 DNA is TGTGCCAGTAGTATAACAGGGCTGAGCTCTGGAAACACCATATATTTT. It is translated as CASSITGLSSGNTIYF.